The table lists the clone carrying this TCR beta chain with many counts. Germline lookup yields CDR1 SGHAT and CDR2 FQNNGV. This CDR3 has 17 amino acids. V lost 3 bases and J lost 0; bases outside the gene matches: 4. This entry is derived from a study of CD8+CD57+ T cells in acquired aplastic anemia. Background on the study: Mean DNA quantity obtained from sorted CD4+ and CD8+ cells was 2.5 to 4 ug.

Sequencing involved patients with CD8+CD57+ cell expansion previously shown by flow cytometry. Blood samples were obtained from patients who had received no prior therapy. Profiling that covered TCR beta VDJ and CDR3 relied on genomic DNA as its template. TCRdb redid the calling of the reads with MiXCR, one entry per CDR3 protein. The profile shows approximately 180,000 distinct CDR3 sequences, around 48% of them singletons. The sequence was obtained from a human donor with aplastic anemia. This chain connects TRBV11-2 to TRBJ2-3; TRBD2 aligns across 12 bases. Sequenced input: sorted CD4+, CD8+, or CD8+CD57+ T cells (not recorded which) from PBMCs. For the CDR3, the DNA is TGTGCCAGCAGCTTGCTAGCGGGGGGGGCTAGCACAGATACGCAGTATTTT. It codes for CASSLLAGGASTDTQYF.